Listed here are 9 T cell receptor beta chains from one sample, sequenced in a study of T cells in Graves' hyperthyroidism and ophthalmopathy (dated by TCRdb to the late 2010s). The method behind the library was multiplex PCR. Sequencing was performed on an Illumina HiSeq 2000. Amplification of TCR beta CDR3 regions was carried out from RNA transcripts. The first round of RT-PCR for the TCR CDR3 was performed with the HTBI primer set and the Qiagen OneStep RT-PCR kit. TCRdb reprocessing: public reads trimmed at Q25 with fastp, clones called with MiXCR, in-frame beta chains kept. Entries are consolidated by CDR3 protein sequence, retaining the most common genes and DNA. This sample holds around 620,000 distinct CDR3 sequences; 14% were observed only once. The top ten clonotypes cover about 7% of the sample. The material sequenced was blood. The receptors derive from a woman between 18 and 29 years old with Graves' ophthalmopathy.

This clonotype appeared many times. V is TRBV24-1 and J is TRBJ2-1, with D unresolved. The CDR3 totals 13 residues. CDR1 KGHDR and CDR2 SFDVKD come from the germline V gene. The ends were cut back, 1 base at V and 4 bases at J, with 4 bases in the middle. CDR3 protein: CATSDLEYNEQFF. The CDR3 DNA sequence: TGTGCCACCAGTGATTTAGAGTACAATGAGCAGTTCTTC.

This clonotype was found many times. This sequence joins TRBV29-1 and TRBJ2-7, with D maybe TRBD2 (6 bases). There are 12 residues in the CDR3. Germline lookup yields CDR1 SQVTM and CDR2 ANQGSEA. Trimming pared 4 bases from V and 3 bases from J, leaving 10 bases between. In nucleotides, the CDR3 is TGCAGCGTTGGGGAGGTTCTCTACGAGCAGTACTTC. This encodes CSVGEVLYEQYF.

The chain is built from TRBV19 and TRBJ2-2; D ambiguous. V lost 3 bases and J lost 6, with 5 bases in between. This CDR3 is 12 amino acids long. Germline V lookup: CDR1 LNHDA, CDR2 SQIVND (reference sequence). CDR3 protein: CASSISPGELFF. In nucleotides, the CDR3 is TGTGCCAGTAGTATCTCCCCCGGGGAGCTGTTTTTT.

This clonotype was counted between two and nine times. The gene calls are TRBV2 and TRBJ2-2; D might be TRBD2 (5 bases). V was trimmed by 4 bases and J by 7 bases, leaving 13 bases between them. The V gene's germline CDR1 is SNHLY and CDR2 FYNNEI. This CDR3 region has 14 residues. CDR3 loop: CASSARVAGGELFF. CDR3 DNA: TGTGCCAGCAGTGCCCGAGTGGCGGGCGGGGAGCTGTTTTTT.

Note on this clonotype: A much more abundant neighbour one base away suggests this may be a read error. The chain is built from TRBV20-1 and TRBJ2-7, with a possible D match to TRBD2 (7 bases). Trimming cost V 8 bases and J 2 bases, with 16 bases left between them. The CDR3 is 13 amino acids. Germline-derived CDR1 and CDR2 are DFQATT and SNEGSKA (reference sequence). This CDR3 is CSLRGATPYEQYF. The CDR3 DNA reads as TGCAGTCTCCGGGGGGCGACCCCCTACGAGCAGTACTTC.

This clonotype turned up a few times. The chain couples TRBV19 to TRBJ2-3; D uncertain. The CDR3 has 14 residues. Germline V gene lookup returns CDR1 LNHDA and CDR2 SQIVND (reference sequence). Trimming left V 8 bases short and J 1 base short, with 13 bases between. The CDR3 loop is CASRLSSRTDTQYF. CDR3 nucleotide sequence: TGTGCCAGTCGGCTAAGCTCTCGCACAGATACGCAGTATTTT.

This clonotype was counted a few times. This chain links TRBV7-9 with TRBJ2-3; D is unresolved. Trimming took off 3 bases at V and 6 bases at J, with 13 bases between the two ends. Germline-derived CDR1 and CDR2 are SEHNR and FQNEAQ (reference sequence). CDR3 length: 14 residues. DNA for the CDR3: TGTGCCAGCAGCTTCCTTGAGAGAACGGATACGCAGTATTTT. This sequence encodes CASSFLERTDTQYF.

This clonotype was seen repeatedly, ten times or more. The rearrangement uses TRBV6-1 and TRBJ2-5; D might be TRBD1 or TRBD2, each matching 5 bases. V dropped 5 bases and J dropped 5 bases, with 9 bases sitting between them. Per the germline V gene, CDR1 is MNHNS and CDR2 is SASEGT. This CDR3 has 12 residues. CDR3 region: CASSYEGETQYF. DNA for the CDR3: TGTGCCAGCAGTTACGAGGGGGAGACCCAGTACTTC.

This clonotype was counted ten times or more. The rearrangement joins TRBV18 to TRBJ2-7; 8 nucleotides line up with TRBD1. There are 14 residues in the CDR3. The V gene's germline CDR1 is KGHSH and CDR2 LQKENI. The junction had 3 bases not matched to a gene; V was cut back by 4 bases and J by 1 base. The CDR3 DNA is TGTGCCAGCTCACGGGGACAGGAGTCCTACGAGCAGTACTTC. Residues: CASSRGQESYEQYF.